Listed below are T cell receptor beta chains from one sample, sequenced in a study of blood T cell repertoires in COVID-19. The repertoire was sequenced with immunoSEQ multiplex PCR; TCRdb's copy has only in-frame clones and lacks some. The data contain about 160,000 clones, 79% of them seen just once; the ten biggest clones take up approximately 7.7%. The specimen sequenced was peripheral blood. These receptors all stem from a woman aged 55-69 years with COVID-19, enrolled during active disease. Both conserved end residues are part of each CDR3. The D gene is left open where the match is weak. Clone size is not always given. Where it is, it says once, few, many or a class for expanded clones.

TRBD2	many	TRBV24-1	TRBJ2-1	TGTGCCACCAGTGATTTAGGGGCGGGAGAGGGTAATGAGCAGTTCTTC	CATSDLGAGEGNEQFF
.	.	TRBV30	TRBJ1-1	TGTGCCTGGAGTGTGGGGCCGAACACTGAAGCTTTCTTT	CAWSVGPNTEAFF
TRBD2	once	TRBV5-1	TRBJ2-3	TGCGCCAGTACCTTGCAGGGCGGGGGGGCCGATACGCAGTATTTT	CASTLQGGGADTQYF
TRBD2	.	TRBV15	TRBJ2-1	TGTGCCACCAGCAGAGGTCTAGGCGGGAGTTCCTACAATGAGCAGTTCTTC	CATSRGLGGSSYNEQFF
TRBD1	.	TRBV2	TRBJ1-5	TGTGCCAGCAGTGCGACAGGGGACAATCAGCCCCAGCATTTT	CASSATGDNQPQHF
TRBD2	.	TRBV27	TRBJ2-5	TGTGCCAGCAGTTTAGGTAGCGGGATCGGCGAGACCCAGTACTTC	CASSLGSGIGETQYF
TRBD1	.	TRBV19	TRBJ1-5	TGTGCCAGTAGAGGACAGGCTCAGACCTTTGGAGCCCAGCATTTT	CASRGQAQTFGAQHF
.	.	TRBV4-1	TRBJ2-1	TGCGCCAGCAGCCAAGATTTAAATCGGGGGAGCTACAATGAGCAGTTCTTC	CASSQDLNRGSYNEQFF
.	.	TRBV18	TRBJ2-5	TGTGCCAGCTCACCTAAAGAGACCCAGTACTTC	CASSPKETQYF
.	.	TRBV2	TRBJ1-1	TGTGCCAGCAGTGAACGAGGTCCGAGTGAAGCTTTCTTT	CASSERGPSEAFF
.	.	TRBV19	TRBJ1-5	TGTGCCAGTAGTATAATCGAGCTAAATCAGCCCCAGCATTTT	CASSIIELNQPQHF
TRBD1	.	TRBV5-1	TRBJ1-2	TGCGCCAGCAGCTTGAACACTAGGACAGGGGGCCTCGCAAACTATGGCTACACCTTC	CASSLNTRTGGLANYGYTF
TRBD2	.	TRBV5-1	TRBJ2-3	TGCGCCAGCAGCTCTAGCGGGTTGAGCCCAGATACGCAGTATTTT	CASSSSGLSPDTQYF
.	once	TRBV7-8	TRBJ2-5	TGTGCCAGCAGCCCTACCGGGATGCAAGAGACCCAGTACTTC	CASSPTGMQETQYF
TRBD2	.	TRBV6-1	TRBJ2-5	TGTGCCAGCAGTGAGCCTGGACTAGCGGAAGAGACCCAGTACTTC	CASSEPGLAEETQYF
TRBD1	.	TRBV6-5	TRBJ1-1	TGTGCCAGCAGTTACACGTACAGGGGTGTGAACACTGAAGCTTTCTTT	CASSYTYRGVNTEAFF
.	.	TRBV6-5	TRBJ2-3	TGTGCCAGCAAGGGGTCAATAGCAGATACGCAGTATTTT	CASKGSIADTQYF
.	.	TRBV10-1	TRBJ2-7	TGCGCCAGCAGGGCAATCAGGTGGGTTAGCTACGAGCAGTACTTC	CASRAIRWVSYEQYF
TRBD1	few	TRBV15	TRBJ2-5	TGTGCCACCAGCAGAGATTTACAGGGGGCAGCGAGAGAGACCCAGTACTTC	CATSRDLQGAARETQYF
TRBD2	.	TRBV5-4	TRBJ2-1	TGTGCCAGCAGCCCCGGCCTAGCGGGGGGCTACAATGAGCAGTTCTTC	CASSPGLAGGYNEQFF
.	.	TRBV27	TRBJ2-2	TGTGCCAGTCAACAGGGTAGGAACACCGGGGAGCTGTTTTTT	CASQQGRNTGELFF
TRBD1	.	TRBV7-8	TRBJ1-5	TGTGCCAGCAGCTTGGCCGGGACAGGTGATCAGCCCCAGCATTTT	CASSLAGTGDQPQHF
.	.	TRBV7-9	TRBJ2-5	TGTGCCAGCAGGAGGGGGAGTCAAGAGACCCAGTACTTC	CASRRGSQETQYF
TRBD2	.	TRBV2	TRBJ2-2	TGTGCCAGCTCGGGAGCGGGAGGGTCCGGGGAGCTGTTTTTT	CASSGAGGSGELFF
.	.	TRBV5-3	TRBJ2-7	TGTGCCCCATCCCCGGGTTCACCTATAGTGGCCTACGAGCAGTACTTC	CAPSPGSPIVAYEQYF
.	.	TRBV7-3	TRBJ1-6	TGTGCCAGCAGCTTGGGCAGGAATAATTCACCCCTCCACTTT	CASSLGRNNSPLHF
.	.	TRBV9	TRBJ1-1	TGTGCCAGCAGCGTTATGACAGAAAACACTGAAGCTTTCTTT	CASSVMTENTEAFF